This entry lists 7 T cell receptor beta chains sequenced from one sample in a study of T-cell reconstitution after alpha-beta-depleted transplantation in children. Unique molecular identifiers were used in preparing the TCRbeta library. TCRdb redid the calling of the PCR reads with MiXCR, one entry per CDR3 protein. Among just under 250,000 distinct CDR3 sequences listed, about 23% were seen once. The sample was PBMCs, taken before TCRalphabeta/CD19-depleted stem cell transplant. Every receptor here comes from a girl aged 2 to 9 with Fanconi anemia, due to receive a stem cell transplant.

In DNA, the CDR3 is TGTGCCAGCAGCCCGTCCCGGACTAGGCCCAATGAGCAGTTCTTC. Translating gives CASSPSRTRPNEQFF. The V call is TRBV7-3, the J call TRBJ2-1; 7 nucleotides align to TRBD2. The germline CDR1 and CDR2 sequences are SGHTA and FQGTGA. This CDR3 contains 15 residues. The J segment lost 6 bases and the V segment lost 5 bases, leaving 10 bases of the junction unmatched.

Only a few counts were recorded for this clonotype. V usage is TRBV12-5 and J usage is TRBJ2-5, with TRBD1 identical over 7 bases. Germline V gene sequence: CDR1 LGHNT, CDR2 FRNRAP. After removal of 5 bases from V and 2 bases from J, the junction contained 8 bases not matched to a gene. The CDR3 length is 15 residues. The chain's CDR3 is CASGPGDSYQETQYF. For the CDR3, the DNA is TGTGCTAGTGGTCCTGGGGACAGCTATCAAGAGACCCAGTACTTC. Based on the CDR3 plus reference TRBV12-5 and TRBJ2-5, the full variable domain is DARVTQTPRHKVTEMGQEVTMRCQPILGHNTVFWYRQTMMQGLELLAYFRNRAPLDDSGMPKDRFSAEMPDATLATLKIQPSEPRDSAVYFCASGPGDSYQETQYFGPGTRLLVL.

This clonotype appeared many times. This chain connects TRBV11-1 to TRBJ2-7, with TRBD1 matching 10 bases. CDR1 is SGHAT, CDR2 FQDESV, per germline (reference sequence). The ends lost 6 bases at V and 0 bases at J; junction bases unmatched: 5. The CDR3 length is 15 residues. CDR3 DNA sequence: TGTGCCAGCAGGAGGGGACAGGGGCCCTCCTACGAGCAGTACTTC. Translating it yields CASRRGQGPSYEQYF.

This clonotype was seen more than once but under ten times. This rearrangement joins TRBV29-1 to TRBJ2-7; possibly TRBD1 or TRBD2 for D (5 bases each). There are 12 residues in the CDR3. With 2 bases removed from V and 3 bases from J, the gap between germline ends came to 8 bases. CDR1 SQVTM and CDR2 ANQGSEA come from the germline V gene. The CDR3 nucleotides read TGCAGCGTTGAACTGGGGGACTACGAGCAGTACTTC. This translates into CSVELGDYEQYF.

In this sample, this clonotype turned up many times. The chain carries TRBV27 and TRBJ2-7; D not certain. Germline CDR1 and CDR2: MNHEY and SMNVEV (reference sequence). V lost 9 bases to trimming and J lost 6 bases, with 15 bases between them. CDR3 size: 12 residues. The CDR3 here is CASRARVGEQYF. For the CDR3, the DNA is TGTGCCAGTAGGGCCCGAGTGGGCGAGCAGTACTTC.

The rearrangement links TRBV6-1 to TRBJ2-7; TRBD1 aligns across 9 bases. The CDR3 is made up of 14 amino acids. Trimming cost V 4 bases and J 2 bases; bases outside gene matches: 3. Germline-derived CDR1 and CDR2 are MNHNS and SASEGT. CDR3 protein: CASSGGQGTYEQYF. The CDR3 nucleotides are TGTGCCAGCAGTGGGGGACAGGGAACCTACGAGCAGTACTTC.

This clonotype has just a few counts. The V call is TRBV29-1, the J call TRBJ2-2; the D is unclear. Germline CDR1 is SQVTM and CDR2 is ANQGSEA. V lost 7 bases, J lost 0 bases, and 9 bases lay in between. The CDR3 totals 13 residues. This CDR3 is CSAVQSNTGELFF. In DNA form, the CDR3 reads TGCAGCGCTGTACAGTCGAACACCGGGGAGCTGTTTTTT.